The 14 T cell receptor beta chains presented below share a single source sample, sequenced in a study of immune evolution from preneoplasia to lung adenocarcinoma. The repertoire was sequenced with immunoSEQ multiplex PCR; TCRdb's copy has only in-frame clones and lacks some. The table has some 15,000 clones, 70% to 90% seen once. The sample comprised FFPE invasive lung adenocarcinoma tissue. The receptors stem from a person aged 70 to 80 with invasive lung adenocarcinoma.

This clone was seen only a few times. V is TRBV28 and J is TRBJ1-2; D is unresolved. Trimming took off 7 bases at V and 2 bases at J, with 8 bases between the two ends. The CDR3 spans 12 residues. Germline-derived CDR1 and CDR2 are MDHEN and SYDVKM. CDR3 nucleotide sequence: TGTGCCAGCACGTTGGGGAACTATGGCTACACCTTC. This encodes CASTLGNYGYTF.

The chain carries TRBV28 and TRBJ1-1; 8 bases map to TRBD1. V shed 5 bases, J shed 11 bases, and the junction held 10 bases outside the gene matches. Germline V CDR1 and CDR2: MDHEN, SYDVKM. This CDR3 has 13 amino acids. The CDR3 region is CASSGRTGSYAFF. CDR3 in DNA: TGTGCCAGCAGTGGCCGGACAGGGAGTTACGCTTTCTTT.

This clone came up once. CDR3 sequence (DNA): TGTGCCAGCAGTTCCCGGGGAGTGACTTTCCCGAACACCGGGGAGCTGTTTTTT. Protein sequence: CASSSRGVTFPNTGELFF. The genes are TRBV27 and TRBJ2-2, with a weak D call TRBD2 (5 bases). The germline V and J ends were trimmed by 4 bases and 0 bases, with 18 bases remaining between them. CDR1 is MNHEY, CDR2 SMNVEV, per germline (reference sequence). CDR3 length: 18 amino acids.

V usage is TRBV6-1 and J usage is TRBJ2-5, with TRBD2 identical over 10 bases. J was trimmed by 5 bases and V by 2 bases; bases with no gene match: 8. The CDR3 spans 16 residues. Germline loops: CDR1 MNHNS, CDR2 SASEGT. CDR3 amino acids: CASSELVAGGYETQYF. DNA for the CDR3: TGTGCCAGCAGTGAATTGGTAGCGGGAGGTTATGAGACCCAGTACTTC.

The genes are TRBV12-2 and TRBJ2-7; the table's D call, TRBD2, was not checked against the DNA. TRBV12-2 is a pseudogene. This CDR3 comprises 15 residues. The CDR3 loop reads CASRLGQTRPYEQYF. CDR3 DNA sequence: TGTGCAAGTCGCTTAGGACAGACTAGACCCTACGAGCAGTACTTC.

This clone was seen once. The chain combines TRBV28 with TRBJ1-4, with 8 bases lining up with TRBD1. The V gene end was trimmed by 6 bases and the J gene end by 8 bases; junction bases not matched to a gene: 8. This CDR3 contains 14 residues. Germline loops: CDR1 MDHEN, CDR2 SYDVKM. CDR3 in DNA: TGTGCCAGCAGCTTAAGTGGGACAGGCGAAAAACTGTTTTTT. Its protein is CASSLSGTGEKLFF. The full variable domain, its missing parts supplied by reference TRBV28 and TRBJ1-4, is DVKVTQSSRYLVKRTGEKVFLECVQDMDHENMFWYRQDPGLGLRLIYFSYDVKMKEKGDIPEGYSVSREKKERFSLILESASTNQTSMYLCASSLSGTGEKLFFGSGTQLSVL.

The rearrangement joins TRBV18 to TRBJ2-2; 7 bases fit TRBD1. The CDR3 has 17 residues. Losses at the gene ends were 6 bases for V and 3 bases for J; bases not matched to a gene: 13. The V gene's germline CDR1 is KGHSH and CDR2 LQKENI. The CDR3 coding sequence is TGTGCCAGCTCCGCAGTTCCCCCACAGGGGTACACCGGGGAGCTGTTTTTT. This codes for CASSAVPPQGYTGELFF.

V usage is TRBV28 and J usage is TRBJ2-7; D remains unclear. Trimming left V 3 bases short and J 7 bases short, with 7 bases between. Germline lookup yields CDR1 MDHEN and CDR2 SYDVKM. The CDR3 is 11 amino acids. This CDR3 reads CASSLLGEQYF. The CDR3, as DNA: TGTGCCAGCAGTTTGTTGGGGGAGCAGTACTTC.

The rearrangement uses TRBV4-1 and TRBJ1-1; D not certain. Trimming shortened V by 5 bases and J by 5 bases, and 6 bases separated the two germline ends. CDR3 length: 11 amino acids. Germline V gene sequence: CDR1 MGHRA, CDR2 YSYEKL. The CDR3 region is CASSGGTEAFF. The DNA of the CDR3 is TGCGCCAGCAGCGGAGGAACTGAAGCTTTCTTT.

The chain has TRBV14 and TRBJ1-2, with 9 bases fitting TRBD1. Looked up from germline, CDR1 is SGHDN and CDR2 is FVKESK. V trimming: 6 bases; J trimming: 5 bases; junction bases outside the gene matches: 10. The CDR3 extends over 15 amino acids. CDR3 nucleotides: TGTGCCAGCAGTCAATCCGGACAGGGGAGGTATGGCTACACCTTC. Its translation: CASSQSGQGRYGYTF.

The V call is TRBV7-2, the J call TRBJ1-4; no reliable D call. Per germline, CDR1 SGHTA and CDR2 FQGNSA. With 1 base removed from V and 5 bases from J, the gap between germline ends came to 5 bases. This CDR3 comprises 13 residues. This chain's CDR3 is CASSLGRNEKLFF. In nucleotides, the CDR3 is TGTGCCAGCAGCTTAGGCAGAAATGAAAAACTGTTTTTT.

The gene calls are TRBV6-1 and TRBJ1-1, with 10 bases aligning to TRBD1. The CDR3 is 12 amino acids. V dropped 3 bases and J dropped 8; count of bases not matched to a gene: 0. CDR1 and CDR2 (germline): MNHNS, SASEGT. CDR3 sequence: CASSETGGEAFF. The CDR3 DNA sequence: TGTGCCAGCAGTGAGACAGGGGGCGAAGCTTTCTTT.

The chain has TRBV27 and TRBJ2-7; the match to TRBD2 covers 8 bases. The CDR3 loop spans 16 amino acids. Germline V gives CDR1 MNHEY, CDR2 SMNVEV (reference sequence). V lost 5 bases to trimming and J lost 2 bases; unmatched junction nucleotides: 11. This chain's CDR3 is CASSRPLSGGTYEQYF. The CDR3 nucleotides read TGTGCCAGCAGTCGGCCGCTGTCGGGAGGGACCTACGAGCAGTACTTC.

This CDR3 reads CASSATSGGNEQFF. CDR3 nucleotide sequence: TGTGCCAGTAGTGCCACTAGCGGGGGGAATGAGCAGTTCTTC. The rearrangement links TRBV19 to TRBJ2-1, with 12 bases fitting TRBD2. This CDR3 contains 14 residues. Germline V gives CDR1 LNHDA, CDR2 SQIVND (reference sequence). The V segment lost 5 bases and the J segment 7 bases; nucleotides outside the gene matches: 3.